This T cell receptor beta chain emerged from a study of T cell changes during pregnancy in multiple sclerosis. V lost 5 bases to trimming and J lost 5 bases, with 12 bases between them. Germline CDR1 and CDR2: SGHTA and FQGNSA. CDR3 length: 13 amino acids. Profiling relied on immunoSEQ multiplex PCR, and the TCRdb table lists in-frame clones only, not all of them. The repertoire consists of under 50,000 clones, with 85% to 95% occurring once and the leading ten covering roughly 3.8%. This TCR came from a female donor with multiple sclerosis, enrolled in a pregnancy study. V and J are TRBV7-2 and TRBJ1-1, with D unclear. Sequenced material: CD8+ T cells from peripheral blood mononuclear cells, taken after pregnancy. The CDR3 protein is CASSDDIGTEAFF. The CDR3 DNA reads TGTGCCAGCAGCGACGACATTGGAACTGAAGCTTTCTTT.